Below, 26 T cell receptor beta chains from the same sample are listed, as sequenced in a study of OX40 agonist ivuxolimab in advanced cancers. TCRdb keeps only in-frame clones here, not all; method: immunoSEQ multiplex PCR. The sample has 45,000 to 70,000 clones, 85% to 90% seen once. This specimen consisted of CD4+ or CD8+ T cells sorted from blood, obtained in a trial of the OX40 agonist ivuxolimab. These receptors were taken from an adult with an advanced solid tumor such as melanoma, head and neck, liver or kidney cancer.

A single count supports this clone. The chain combines TRBV6-1 with TRBJ1-5; no definite D call. Trimming cost V 0 bases and J 0 bases, with 12 bases left between them. Germline-derived CDR1 and CDR2 are MNHNS and SASEGT. The CDR3 is 17 residues long. CDR3 protein: CASSEARTTVSNQPQHF. Written as DNA, the CDR3 is TGTGCCAGCAGTGAAGCTAGGACGACGGTTAGCAATCAGCCCCAGCATTTT.

This chain uses TRBV7-3 with TRBJ2-3, with D unresolved. Germline loops: CDR1 SGHTA, CDR2 FQGTGA. Deletions cut 1 base from V and 0 bases from J, with 8 bases between. The CDR3 covers 15 residues. The CDR3 DNA reads as TGTGCCAGCAGCTTAATAACCGGAAGCACAGATACGCAGTATTTT. It codes for CASSLITGSTDTQYF.

The CDR3, as DNA: TGTGCCAGCAGCTTAATGGGGGTTAGGTCAGATACGCAGTATTTT. It is translated as CASSLMGVRSDTQYF. The genes are TRBV7-3 and TRBJ2-3, with D perhaps given as TRBD1 or TRBD2 (5 bases each). Germline values: CDR1 SGHTA, CDR2 FQGTGA. V dropped 1 base and J dropped 4 bases, with 12 bases sitting between them. CDR3 length: 15 amino acids. Full variable domain (outside the CDR3, taken from reference TRBV7-3 and TRBJ2-3): GAGVSQTPSNKVTEKGKYVELRCDPISGHTALYWYRQSLGQGPEFLIYFQGTGAADDSGLPNDRFFAVRPEGSVSTLKIQRTERGDSAVYLCASSLMGVRSDTQYFGPGTRLTVL.

The chain recombines TRBV2 with TRBJ2-5, with 9 bases lining up with TRBD2. The germline V gene has CDR1 SNHLY and CDR2 FYNNEI. Unmatched junction bases numbered 5, after V lost 8 bases and J lost 4 bases. This CDR3 comprises 13 residues. In DNA, the CDR3 is TGTGCCAGCCTGGGCGGGGGGGGAGAGACCCAGTACTTC. Its protein product is CASLGGGGETQYF.

This chain connects TRBV28 to TRBJ2-1; D is undetermined. The V end lost 7 bases, the J end lost 9 bases, and 10 bases lay between the germline ends. CDR1 is MDHEN, CDR2 SYDVKM, per germline. The CDR3 is 11 amino acids. This CDR3 is CASTLYSEQFF. DNA of the CDR3: TGTGCCAGCACCTTATATTCTGAGCAGTTCTTC.

V gene TRBV5-1 combines with J gene TRBJ1-1; D uncertain. Per germline, CDR1 SGHRS and CDR2 YFSETQ. The CDR3 has 14 amino acids. Trimming took off 4 bases at V and 1 base at J, with 11 bases between the two ends. CDR3 nucleotide sequence: TGCGCCAGCAGCCTCAATTGGGGGAACACTGAAGCTTTCTTT. Its protein is CASSLNWGNTEAFF.

The chain uses TRBV23-1 and TRBJ2-1; weak D call: TRBD2 (6 bases). TRBV23-1 is noted as an ORF with a role that remains uncertain. Trimming cost V 3 bases and J 3 bases, with 12 bases left between them. The CDR3 is 15 residues long. CDR3 sequence (DNA): TGCGCCAGCAGTCACCCCGAGGAGGGCTACAATGAGCAGTTCTTC. It encodes CASSHPEEGYNEQFF.

This chain links TRBV7-9 with TRBJ1-1, with D unclear. The germline CDR1 and CDR2 sequences are SEHNR and FQNEAQ (reference sequence). V lost 1 base and J 2 bases, leaving 11 bases between the germline ends. CDR3 length: 15 residues. CDR3: CASSLGWTDNTEAFF. The CDR3 region has the DNA TGTGCCAGCAGCTTAGGTTGGACGGATAACACTGAAGCTTTCTTT.

The chain couples TRBV9 to TRBJ2-3; either TRBD1 or TRBD2 may fit D (7 bases each). This CDR3 region has 16 residues. V lost 0 bases to trimming and J lost 1 base, with 12 bases between them. The germline CDR1 and CDR2 sequences are SGDLS and YYNGEE. In DNA, the CDR3 is TGTGCCAGCAGCGTAGAACAGGGGAGGGGCACAGATACGCAGTATTTT. Amino acid sequence: CASSVEQGRGTDTQYF.

The chain joins TRBV4-1 to TRBJ2-3, with D maybe TRBD2 (7 bases). V shed 4 bases and J shed 5 bases, with 16 bases lying between them. Per germline, CDR1 MGHRA and CDR2 YSYEKL. CDR3 length: 15 residues. This CDR3 is CASSPDPGGIDTQYF. CDR3 nucleotides: TGCGCCAGCAGCCCCGATCCGGGGGGCATAGATACGCAGTATTTT.

The chain uses TRBV5-1 and TRBJ2-7; D gene unclear. The V end was cut by 0 bases, the J end by 7 bases, with 17 bases between. The CDR3 runs 15 residues. The germline CDR1 and CDR2 sequences are SGHRS and YFSETQ. CDR3 loop: CASSLAAATISEQYF. CDR3 DNA sequence: TGCGCCAGCAGCTTGGCCGCAGCAACGATAAGTGAGCAGTACTTC.

The CDR3 loop reads CASSPSSGRAYEQYF. The DNA of the CDR3 is TGCGCCAGCAGTCCTTCTAGCGGGAGGGCCTACGAGCAGTACTTC. This rearrangement joins TRBV10-2 to TRBJ2-7; 12 bases are shared with TRBD2. Trimming removed 5 bases from V and 2 bases from J; junction bases left unmatched: 4. This CDR3 spans 15 amino acids. Per the germline V gene, CDR1 is WSHSY and CDR2 is SAAADI.

This chain uses TRBV2 with TRBJ2-3; D is ambiguous. The CDR3 contains 13 residues. Trimming took off 3 bases at V and 0 bases at J, with 4 bases between the two ends. Germline assignment: CDR1 SNHLY and CDR2 FYNNEI. The CDR3 nucleotides read TGTGCCAGCAGTGATACCAGCACAGATACGCAGTATTTT. This codes for CASSDTSTDTQYF. The variable domain in full, with the rest retrieved from reference TRBV2 and TRBJ2-3, is EPEVTQTPSHQVTQMGQEVILRCVPISNHLYFYWYRQILGQKVEFLVSFYNNEISEKSEIFDDQFSVERPDGSNFTLKIRSTKLEDSAMYFCASSDTSTDTQYFGPGTRLTVL.

The chain carries TRBV9 and TRBJ2-7; perhaps D is TRBD1 or TRBD2 (5 bases each). V was trimmed by 4 bases and J by 2 bases, leaving 13 bases between them. This CDR3 has 14 amino acids. Per the germline V gene, CDR1 is SGDLS and CDR2 is YYNGEE. CDR3 sequence (DNA): TGTGCCAGCAGCCTCGACTGGGGACCCTACGAGCAGTACTTC. Amino acids: CASSLDWGPYEQYF.

This chain joins TRBV5-5 and TRBJ2-3; TRBD2 matches at 9 bases. This CDR3 contains 18 residues. Trimming at V came to 1 base and at J to 2 bases, leaving 11 bases not matched to a gene. From germline, CDR1 is SGHKS and CDR2 YYEKEE (reference sequence). The CDR3 region is CASSLWGPGLATTDTQYF. For the CDR3, the DNA is TGTGCCAGCAGCTTGTGGGGCCCGGGACTAGCTACCACAGATACGCAGTATTTT.

This clone was found once. This chain uses TRBV19 with TRBJ1-2, with 8 bases lining up with TRBD1. This CDR3 spans 15 amino acids. Germline assignment: CDR1 LNHDA and CDR2 SQIVND (reference sequence). The V and J ends lost 6 bases and 5 bases, in that order; junction bases with no gene match: 11. CDR3 residues: CASSSMGQASYGYTF. The CDR3 bases are TGTGCCAGTAGCTCTATGGGACAGGCCTCGTATGGCTACACCTTC. Supplemented by reference TRBV19 and TRBJ1-2, the full variable domain reads DGGITQSPKYLFRKEGQNVTLSCEQNLNHDAMYWYRQDPGQGLRLIYYSQIVNDFQKGDIAEGYSVSREKKESFPLTVTSAQKNPTAFYLCASSSMGQASYGYTFGSGTRLTVV.

The chain has TRBV19 and TRBJ2-3; TRBD1 agrees at 8 bases. Germline V CDR1 and CDR2: LNHDA, SQIVND (reference sequence). CDR3 size: 14 residues. V lost 7 bases to trimming and J lost 6 bases; unmatched junction nucleotides: 9. CDR3 loop: CASKTGGYSDTQYF. CDR3 DNA: TGTGCCAGTAAAACAGGGGGATATTCCGATACGCAGTATTTT.

The V call is TRBV6-1, the J call TRBJ2-3, with D possibly matching TRBD2 (5 bases). Germline V gene sequence: CDR1 MNHNS, CDR2 SASEGT. Trimming removed 4 bases at V and 0 bases at J, with 8 bases between. This CDR3 has 14 residues. The CDR3 DNA follows: TGTGCCAGCAGTGTTGAGGGTAGCACAGATACGCAGTATTTT. Translated: CASSVEGSTDTQYF.

The V gene is TRBV5-1, the J gene TRBJ2-3; perhaps D is TRBD1 or TRBD2 (5 bases each). Trimming pared 3 bases from V and 11 bases from J, leaving 25 bases between. CDR3 length equals 16 residues. Germline assignment: CDR1 SGHRS and CDR2 YFSETQ. The CDR3 nucleotides are TGCGCCAGCAGCTCGGGACCGACAGACAGCACTTCAAGGCAGTATTTT. Translated: CASSSGPTDSTSRQYF.

V and J are TRBV6-5 and TRBJ1-5, with 8 nucleotides matching TRBD1. Unmatched junction bases numbered 7, after V lost 7 bases and J lost 2 bases. There are 15 residues in the CDR3. CDR1 and CDR2 from the germline V gene are MNHEY and SVGAGI. In DNA, the CDR3 is TGTGCCAGCACCCCTACGGGACAGGGCAATCAGCCCCAGCATTTT. Translating it yields CASTPTGQGNQPQHF.

V and J are TRBV5-1 and TRBJ2-5, with 8 positions matching TRBD1. The CDR3 length is 15 residues. From germline, CDR1 is SGHRS and CDR2 YFSETQ. Trimming at V came to 2 bases and at J to 2 bases, leaving 5 bases not matched to a gene. CDR3 sequence reads: CASSLRDRRQETQYF. DNA of the CDR3: TGCGCCAGCAGCTTACGGGACAGGCGTCAAGAGACCCAGTACTTC. Together with reference TRBV5-1 and TRBJ2-5, the CDR3 gives the full variable domain: KAGVTQTPRYLIKTRGQQVTLSCSPISGHRSVSWYQQTPGQGLQFLFEYFSETQRNKGNFPGRFSGRQFSNSRSEMNVSTLELGDSALYLCASSLRDRRQETQYFGPGTRLLVL.

This sequence joins TRBV19 and TRBJ1-5; 8 bases match TRBD1. The V gene's germline CDR1 is LNHDA and CDR2 SQIVND (reference sequence). The CDR3 spans 19 residues. V gave up 7 bases and J gave up 0 bases; unmatched junction bases: 17. The CDR3 region has the DNA TGTGCCAGTAAGCTCATCTCCTCCGGGACAGGACTTAGCAATCAGCCCCAGCATTTT. This encodes CASKLISSGTGLSNQPQHF.

The V gene is TRBV7-8, the J gene TRBJ2-7, with D unclear. CDR3 size: 13 residues. Trimming removed 3 bases from V and 0 bases from J, with 6 bases in between. Germline V CDR1 and CDR2: SGHVS, FQNEAQ. CDR3 nucleotide sequence: TGTGCCAGCAGCTTGGACGTCTCCTACGAGCAGTACTTC. Its translation: CASSLDVSYEQYF.

In this sample, this clone turned up once. The chain combines TRBV5-8 with TRBJ2-1; TRBD2 aligns across 12 bases. The CDR3 runs 16 residues. Germline trimming cut 0 bases from V and 10 bases from J; bases unmatched to any gene: 8. Germline CDR1 reads SGHTS; CDR2 reads YDEGEE. Here the CDR3 DNA reads TGTGCCAGCAGCTTGGTTTCTAGCGGGAGGGCCCGCGAGCAGTTCTTC. This gives the protein CASSLVSSGRAREQFF. Filled out from reference TRBV5-8 and TRBJ2-1, the complete variable domain reads EAGVTQSPTHLIKTRGQQATLRCSPISGHTSVYWYQQALGLGLQFLLWYDEGEERNRGNFPPRFSGRQFPNYSSELNVNALELEDSALYLCASSLVSSGRAREQFFGPGTRLTVL.

As to this clone: This sample includes further DNA sequences coding for the same CDR3. The V gene is TRBV28, the J gene TRBJ2-7, with D possibly TRBD1 on 6 matching bases. Germline-derived CDR1 and CDR2 are MDHEN and SYDVKM. V lost 4 bases and J 1 base, leaving 8 bases between the germline ends. The CDR3 contains 13 residues. The DNA of the CDR3 is TGTGCCAGCAGTTCCGGACAGTCCTACGAGCAGTACTTC. Protein product: CASSSGQSYEQYF.

V is TRBV5-4 and J is TRBJ2-3, with D unresolved. Trimming took 5 bases from V and 2 from J, leaving 15 bases between them. Germline V CDR1 and CDR2: SGHNT, YYREEE (reference sequence). CDR3 length: 15 residues. In nucleotides, the CDR3 is TGTGCCAGCAGTCTGCTCACAGAAAACACAGATACGCAGTATTTT. Translating gives CASSLLTENTDTQYF.